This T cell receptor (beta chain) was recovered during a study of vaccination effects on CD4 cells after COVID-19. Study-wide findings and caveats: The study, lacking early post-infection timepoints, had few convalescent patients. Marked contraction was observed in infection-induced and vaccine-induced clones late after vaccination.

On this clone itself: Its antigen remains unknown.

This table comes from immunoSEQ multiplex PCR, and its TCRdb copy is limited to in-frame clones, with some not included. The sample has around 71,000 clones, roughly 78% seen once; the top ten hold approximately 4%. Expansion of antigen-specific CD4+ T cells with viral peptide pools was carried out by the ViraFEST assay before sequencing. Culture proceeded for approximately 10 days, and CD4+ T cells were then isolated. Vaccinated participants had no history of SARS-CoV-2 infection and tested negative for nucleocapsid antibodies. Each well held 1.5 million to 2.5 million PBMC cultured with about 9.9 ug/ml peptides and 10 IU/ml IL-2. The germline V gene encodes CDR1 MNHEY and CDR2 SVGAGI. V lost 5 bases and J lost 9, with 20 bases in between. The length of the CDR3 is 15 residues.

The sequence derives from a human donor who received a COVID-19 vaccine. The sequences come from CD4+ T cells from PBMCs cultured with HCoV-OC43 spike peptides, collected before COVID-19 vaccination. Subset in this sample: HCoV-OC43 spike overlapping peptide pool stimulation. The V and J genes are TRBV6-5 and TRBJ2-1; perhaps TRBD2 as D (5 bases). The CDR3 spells CASSPSTIPTSEQFF. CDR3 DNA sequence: TGTGCCAGCAGTCCCTCGACTATTCCTACAAGTGAGCAGTTCTTC.